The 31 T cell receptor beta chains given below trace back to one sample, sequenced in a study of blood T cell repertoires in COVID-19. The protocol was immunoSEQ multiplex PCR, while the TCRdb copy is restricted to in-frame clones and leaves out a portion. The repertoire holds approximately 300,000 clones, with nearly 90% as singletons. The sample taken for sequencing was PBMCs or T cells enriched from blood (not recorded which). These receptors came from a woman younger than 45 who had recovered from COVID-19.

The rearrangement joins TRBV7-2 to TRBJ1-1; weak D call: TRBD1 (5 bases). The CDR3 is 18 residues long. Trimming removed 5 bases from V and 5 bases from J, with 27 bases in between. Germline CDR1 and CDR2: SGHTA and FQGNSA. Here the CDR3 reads CASSLGEAGIGRRTEAFF. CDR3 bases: TGTGCCAGCAGCCTAGGGGAAGCAGGGATTGGGAGGCGGACTGAAGCTTTCTTT.

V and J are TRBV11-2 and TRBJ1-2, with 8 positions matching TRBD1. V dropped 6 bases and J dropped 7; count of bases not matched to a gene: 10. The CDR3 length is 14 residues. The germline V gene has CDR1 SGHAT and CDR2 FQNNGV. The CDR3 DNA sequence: TGTGCCAGCAGGGTGGGGACAGGTTTATTTGGCTACACCTTC. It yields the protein CASRVGTGLFGYTF.

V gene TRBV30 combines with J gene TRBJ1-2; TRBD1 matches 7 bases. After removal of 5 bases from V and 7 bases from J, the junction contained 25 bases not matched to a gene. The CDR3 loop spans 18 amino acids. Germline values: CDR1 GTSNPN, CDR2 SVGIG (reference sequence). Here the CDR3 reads CAWANSYQGGRVRGGYTF. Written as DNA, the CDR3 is TGTGCCTGGGCCAACTCTTACCAGGGGGGAAGGGTGAGAGGTGGCTACACCTTC.

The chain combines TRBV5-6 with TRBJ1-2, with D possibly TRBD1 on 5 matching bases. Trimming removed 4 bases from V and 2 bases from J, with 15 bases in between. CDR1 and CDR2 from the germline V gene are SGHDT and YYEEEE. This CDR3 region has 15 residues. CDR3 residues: CASSLVGEVNYGYTF. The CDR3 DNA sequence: TGTGCCAGCAGCCTGGTGGGGGAGGTAAACTATGGCTACACCTTC. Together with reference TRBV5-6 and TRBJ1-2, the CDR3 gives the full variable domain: DAGVTQSPTHLIKTRGQQVTLRCSPKSGHDTVSWYQQALGQGPQFIFQYYEEEERQRGNFPDRFSGHQFPNYSSELNVNALLLGDSALYLCASSLVGEVNYGYTFGSGTRLTVV.

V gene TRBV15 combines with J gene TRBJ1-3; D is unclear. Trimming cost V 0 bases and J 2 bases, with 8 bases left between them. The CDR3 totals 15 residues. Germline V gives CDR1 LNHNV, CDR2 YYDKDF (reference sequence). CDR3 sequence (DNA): TGTGCCACCAGCAGAGATCGGGAGGCTGGAAACACCATATATTTT. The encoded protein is CATSRDREAGNTIYF.

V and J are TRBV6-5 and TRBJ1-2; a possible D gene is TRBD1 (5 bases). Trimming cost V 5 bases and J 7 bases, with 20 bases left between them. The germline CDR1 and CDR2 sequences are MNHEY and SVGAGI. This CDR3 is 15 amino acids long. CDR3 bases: TGTGCCAGCAGTACCCAGGACAACCGAAGGAGTGGCTACACCTTC. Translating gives CASSTQDNRRSGYTF.

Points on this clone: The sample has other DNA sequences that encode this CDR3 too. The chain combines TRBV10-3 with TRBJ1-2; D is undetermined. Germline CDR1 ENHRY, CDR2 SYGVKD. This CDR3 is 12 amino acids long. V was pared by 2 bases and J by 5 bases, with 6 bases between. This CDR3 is CAISEGSYGYTF. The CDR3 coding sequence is TGTGCCATCAGTGAGGGCAGTTATGGCTACACCTTC.

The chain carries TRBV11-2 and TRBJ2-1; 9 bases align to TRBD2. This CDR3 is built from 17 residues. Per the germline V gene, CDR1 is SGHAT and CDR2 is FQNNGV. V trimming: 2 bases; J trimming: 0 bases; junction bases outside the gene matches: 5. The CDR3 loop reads CASSLIAGASSYNEQFF. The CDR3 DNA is TGTGCCAGCAGCTTAATAGCGGGGGCCTCCTCCTACAATGAGCAGTTCTTC.

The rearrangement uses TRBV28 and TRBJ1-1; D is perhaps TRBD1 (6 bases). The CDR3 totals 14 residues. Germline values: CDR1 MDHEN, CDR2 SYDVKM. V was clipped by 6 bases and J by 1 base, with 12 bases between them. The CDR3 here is CASRTRQENTEAFF. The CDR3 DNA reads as TGTGCCAGCAGAACTCGACAGGAGAACACTGAAGCTTTCTTT.

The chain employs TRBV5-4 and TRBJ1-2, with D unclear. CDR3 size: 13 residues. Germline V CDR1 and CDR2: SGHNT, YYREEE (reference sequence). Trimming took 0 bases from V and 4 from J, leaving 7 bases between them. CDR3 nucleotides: TGTGCCAGCAGCTTGGCTAAAACCTATGGCTACACCTTC. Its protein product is CASSLAKTYGYTF.

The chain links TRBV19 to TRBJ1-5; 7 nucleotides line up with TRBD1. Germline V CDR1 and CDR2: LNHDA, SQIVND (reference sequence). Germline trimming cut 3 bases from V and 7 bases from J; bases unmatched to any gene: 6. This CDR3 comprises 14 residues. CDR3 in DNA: TGTGCCAGTAGTATGATTCAGGGGGAACAGCCCCAGCATTTT. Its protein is CASSMIQGEQPQHF.

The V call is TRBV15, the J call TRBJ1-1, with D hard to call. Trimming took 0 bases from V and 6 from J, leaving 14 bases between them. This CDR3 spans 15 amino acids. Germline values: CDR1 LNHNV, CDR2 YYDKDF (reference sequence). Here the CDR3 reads CATSRDGSANSEAFF. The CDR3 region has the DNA TGTGCCACCAGCAGAGATGGTAGCGCGAATTCTGAAGCTTTCTTT.

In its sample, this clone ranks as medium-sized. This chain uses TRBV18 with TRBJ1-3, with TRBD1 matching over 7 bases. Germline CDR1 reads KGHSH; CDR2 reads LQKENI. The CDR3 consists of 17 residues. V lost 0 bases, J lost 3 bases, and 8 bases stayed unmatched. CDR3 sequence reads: CASSPPGTVKFGNTIYF. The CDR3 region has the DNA TGTGCCAGCTCACCACCGGGGACAGTAAAGTTTGGAAACACCATATATTTT.

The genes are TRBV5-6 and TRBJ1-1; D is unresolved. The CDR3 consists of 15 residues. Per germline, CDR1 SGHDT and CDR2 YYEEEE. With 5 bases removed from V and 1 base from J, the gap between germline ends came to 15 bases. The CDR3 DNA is TGTGCCAGCAGGGGGTTCGGGCGGGAGAACACTGAAGCTTTCTTT. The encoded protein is CASRGFGRENTEAFF.

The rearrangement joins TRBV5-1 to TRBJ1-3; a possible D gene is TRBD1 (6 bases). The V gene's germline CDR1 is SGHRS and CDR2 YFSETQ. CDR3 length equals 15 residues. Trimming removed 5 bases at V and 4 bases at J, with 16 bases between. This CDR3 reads CASSRDTQTGNTIYF. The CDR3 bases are TGCGCCAGCAGTCGGGACACCCAGACGGGAAACACCATATATTTT.

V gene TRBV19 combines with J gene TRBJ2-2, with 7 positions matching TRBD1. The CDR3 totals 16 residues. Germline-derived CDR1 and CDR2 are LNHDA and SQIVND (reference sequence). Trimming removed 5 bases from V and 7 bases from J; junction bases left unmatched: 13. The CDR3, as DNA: TGTGCCAGTAGTTTCTCAACCGGGACAGATTACGGGGAGCTGTTTTTT. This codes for CASSFSTGTDYGELFF.

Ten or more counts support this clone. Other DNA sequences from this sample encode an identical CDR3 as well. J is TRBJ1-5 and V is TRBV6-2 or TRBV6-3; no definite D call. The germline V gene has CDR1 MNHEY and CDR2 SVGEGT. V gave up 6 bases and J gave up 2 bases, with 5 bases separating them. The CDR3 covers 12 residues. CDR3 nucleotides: TGTGCCAGCAGCCGCGGCAATCAGCCCCAGCATTTT. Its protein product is CASSRGNQPQHF.

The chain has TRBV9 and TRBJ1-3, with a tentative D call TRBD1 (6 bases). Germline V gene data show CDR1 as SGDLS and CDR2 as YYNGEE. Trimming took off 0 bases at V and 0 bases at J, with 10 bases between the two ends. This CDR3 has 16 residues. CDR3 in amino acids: CASSVGGGNSGNTIYF. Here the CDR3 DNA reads TGTGCCAGCAGCGTAGGCGGGGGCAACTCTGGAAACACCATATATTTT.

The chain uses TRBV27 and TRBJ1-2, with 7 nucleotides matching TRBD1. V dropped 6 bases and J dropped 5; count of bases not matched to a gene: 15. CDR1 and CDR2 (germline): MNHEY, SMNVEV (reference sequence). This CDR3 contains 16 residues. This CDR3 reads CASSPDRVLLRYGYTF. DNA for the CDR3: TGTGCCAGCAGCCCCGACAGGGTCCTACTGCGGTATGGCTACACCTTC.

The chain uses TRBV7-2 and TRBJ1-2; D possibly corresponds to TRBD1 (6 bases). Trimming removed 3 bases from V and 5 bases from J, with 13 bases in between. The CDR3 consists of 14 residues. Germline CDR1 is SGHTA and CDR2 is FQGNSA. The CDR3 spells CASSLSTGGYGYTF. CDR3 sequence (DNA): TGTGCCAGCAGCTTGTCGACAGGCGGATATGGCTACACCTTC.

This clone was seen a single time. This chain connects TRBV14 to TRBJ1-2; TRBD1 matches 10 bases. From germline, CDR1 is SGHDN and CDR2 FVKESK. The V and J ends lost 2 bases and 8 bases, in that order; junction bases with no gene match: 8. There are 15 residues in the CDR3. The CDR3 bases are TGTGCCAGCAGCCAACGCGACAGGGGGCGTCGAGGCTACACCTTC. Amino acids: CASSQRDRGRRGYTF. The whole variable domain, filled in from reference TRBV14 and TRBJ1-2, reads EAGVTQFPSHSVIEKGQTVTLRCDPISGHDNLYWYRRVMGKEIKFLLHFVKESKQDESGMPNNRFLAERTGGTYSTLKVQPAELEDSGVYFCASSQRDRGRRGYTFGSGTRLTVV.

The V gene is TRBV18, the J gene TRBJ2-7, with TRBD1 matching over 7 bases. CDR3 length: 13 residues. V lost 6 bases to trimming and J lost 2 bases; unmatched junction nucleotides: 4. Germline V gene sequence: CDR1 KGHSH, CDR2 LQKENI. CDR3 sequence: CASSRDRAYEQYF. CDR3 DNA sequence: TGTGCCAGCTCTCGGGACAGAGCCTACGAGCAGTACTTC. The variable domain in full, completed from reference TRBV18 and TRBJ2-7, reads NAGVMQNPRHLVRRRGQEARLRCSPMKGHSHVYWYRQLPEEGLKFMVYLQKENIIDESGMPKERFSAEFPKEGPSILRIQQVVRGDSAAYFCASSRDRAYEQYFGPGTRLTVT.

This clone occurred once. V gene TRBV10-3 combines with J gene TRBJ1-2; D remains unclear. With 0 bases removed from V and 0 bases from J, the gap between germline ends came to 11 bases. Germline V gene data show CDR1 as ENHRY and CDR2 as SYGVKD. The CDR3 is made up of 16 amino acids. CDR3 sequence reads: CAISESGGSSNYGYTF. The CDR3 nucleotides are TGTGCCATCAGTGAGTCGGGAGGTTCATCTAACTATGGCTACACCTTC.

The CDR3 region is CASRIQDPDTEAFF. CDR3 in DNA: TGTGCCAGCAGGATACAGGACCCTGACACTGAAGCTTTCTTT. The chain employs TRBV6-5 and TRBJ1-1, with D perhaps TRBD1 (5 bases). The V end was cut by 6 bases, the J end by 3 bases, with 14 bases between. In germline, CDR1 is MNHEY, CDR2 SVGAGI. This CDR3 region has 14 residues.

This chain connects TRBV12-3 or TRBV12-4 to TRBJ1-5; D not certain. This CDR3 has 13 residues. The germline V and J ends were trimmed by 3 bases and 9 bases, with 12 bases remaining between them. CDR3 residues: CASSFIVGGPQHF. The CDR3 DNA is TGTGCCAGCAGTTTCATCGTTGGAGGGCCCCAGCATTTT.

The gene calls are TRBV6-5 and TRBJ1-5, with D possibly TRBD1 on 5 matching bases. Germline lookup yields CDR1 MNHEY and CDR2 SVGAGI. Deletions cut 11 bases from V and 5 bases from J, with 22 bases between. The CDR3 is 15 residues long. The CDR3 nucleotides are TGTGCCTGCGGGAGGCCAGGGTACTCTTATCAGCCCCAGCATTTT. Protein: CACGRPGYSYQPQHF.

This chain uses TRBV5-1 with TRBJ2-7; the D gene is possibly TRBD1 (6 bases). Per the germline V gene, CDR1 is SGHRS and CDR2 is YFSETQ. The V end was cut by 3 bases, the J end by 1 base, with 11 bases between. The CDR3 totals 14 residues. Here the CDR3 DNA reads TGCGCCAGCAGCTCAGGCGACAGGTCCTACGAGCAGTACTTC. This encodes CASSSGDRSYEQYF.

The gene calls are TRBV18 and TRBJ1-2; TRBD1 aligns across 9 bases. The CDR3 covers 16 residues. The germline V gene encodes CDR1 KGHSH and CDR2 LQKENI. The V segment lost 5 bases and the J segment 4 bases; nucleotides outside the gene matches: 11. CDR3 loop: CASSSETPGQGYGYTF. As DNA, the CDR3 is TGTGCCAGCTCATCCGAAACCCCGGGACAGGGCTATGGCTACACCTTC. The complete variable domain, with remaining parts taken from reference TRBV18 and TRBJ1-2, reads NAGVMQNPRHLVRRRGQEARLRCSPMKGHSHVYWYRQLPEEGLKFMVYLQKENIIDESGMPKERFSAEFPKEGPSILRIQQVVRGDSAAYFCASSSETPGQGYGYTFGSGTRLTVV.

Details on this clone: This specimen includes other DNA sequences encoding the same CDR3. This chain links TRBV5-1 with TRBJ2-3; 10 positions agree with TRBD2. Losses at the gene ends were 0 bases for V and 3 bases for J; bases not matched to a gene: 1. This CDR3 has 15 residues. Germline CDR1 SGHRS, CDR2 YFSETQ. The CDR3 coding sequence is TGCGCCAGCAGCTTGGGTAGCGGGGGGACAGATACGCAGTATTTT. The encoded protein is CASSLGSGGTDTQYF.

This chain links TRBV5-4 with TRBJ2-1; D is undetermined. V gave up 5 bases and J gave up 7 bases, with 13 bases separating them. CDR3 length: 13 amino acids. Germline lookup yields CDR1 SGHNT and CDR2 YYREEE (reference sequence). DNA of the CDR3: TGTGCCAGCAGTTATGGCCAGAGGAATGAGCAGTTCTTC. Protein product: CASSYGQRNEQFF.

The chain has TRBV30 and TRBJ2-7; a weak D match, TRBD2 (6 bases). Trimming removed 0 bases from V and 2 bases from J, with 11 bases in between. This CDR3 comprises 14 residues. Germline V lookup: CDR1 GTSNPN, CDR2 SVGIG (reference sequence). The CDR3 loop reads CAWSVGTGAYEQYF. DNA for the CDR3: TGTGCCTGGAGTGTAGGGACTGGAGCCTACGAGCAGTACTTC.